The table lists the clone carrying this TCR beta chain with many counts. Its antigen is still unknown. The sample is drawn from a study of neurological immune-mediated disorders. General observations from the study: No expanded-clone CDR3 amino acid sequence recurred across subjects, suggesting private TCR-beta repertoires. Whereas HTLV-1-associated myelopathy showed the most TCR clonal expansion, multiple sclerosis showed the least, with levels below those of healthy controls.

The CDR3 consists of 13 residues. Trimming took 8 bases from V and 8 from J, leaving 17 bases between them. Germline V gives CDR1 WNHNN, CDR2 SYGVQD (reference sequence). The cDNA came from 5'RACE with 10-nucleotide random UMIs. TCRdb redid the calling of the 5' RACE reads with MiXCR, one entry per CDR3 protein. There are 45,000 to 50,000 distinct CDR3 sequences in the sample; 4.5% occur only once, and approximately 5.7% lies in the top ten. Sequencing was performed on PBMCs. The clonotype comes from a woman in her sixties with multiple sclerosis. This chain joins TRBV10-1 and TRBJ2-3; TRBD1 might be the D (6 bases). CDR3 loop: CASSGQSRGTQYF. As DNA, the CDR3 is TGCGCCAGCTCTGGACAGTCCAGGGGTACGCAGTATTTT.